The 28 T cell receptor beta chains in this list originate from one sample, sequenced in a study of CD8+CD57+ T cells in acquired aplastic anemia. TCR beta VDJ and CDR3 were profiled, and genomic DNA was the template. TCRdb re-analysed the reads in MiXCR, keeping a single row per CDR3 protein. The repertoire consists of 150,000 to 200,000 distinct CDR3 sequences, with 55% to 75% occurring once and the leading ten covering 35% to 50%. Sequencing used sorted CD4+, CD8+, or CD8+CD57+ T cells (not recorded which) from PBMCs. The receptors stem from a human donor in good health.

The V call is TRBV12-3 or TRBV12-4, the J call TRBJ1-5, with 7 bases lining up with TRBD1. The CDR3 contains 14 residues. Trimming at V came to 3 bases and at J to 7 bases, leaving 6 bases not matched to a gene. CDR3 sequence: CASSFQGVRQPQHF. The CDR3 nucleotides are TGTGCCAGCAGTTTTCAGGGGGTGAGGCAGCCCCAGCATTTT.

The V call is TRBV30, the J call TRBJ1-5; perhaps TRBD1 as D (5 bases). The CDR3 loop spans 15 amino acids. The germline gives CDR1 GTSNPN, CDR2 SVGIG (reference sequence). The germline V and J ends were trimmed by 8 bases and 4 bases, with 21 bases remaining between them. CDR3 DNA: TGTGCCATAGATCCGGGCGGGGGTGCGAATCAGCCCCAGCATTTT. Its protein is CAIDPGGGANQPQHF.

The table lists this clonotype with many counts. The chain uses TRBV29-1 and TRBJ1-1; 8 bases agree with TRBD1. Germline V gives CDR1 SQVTM, CDR2 ANQGSEA. With V trimmed by 4 bases and J by 3 bases, 10 bases remained unmatched. CDR3 length: 15 amino acids. CDR3 coding DNA: TGCAGCGTTGTTGGTTCGACAGGGGTGGACACTGAAGCTTTCTTT. It is translated as CSVVGSTGVDTEAFF.

This clonotype showed up just once. The chain combines TRBV20-1 with TRBJ1-4; 9 positions agree with TRBD1. The germline V gene encodes CDR1 DFQATT and CDR2 SNEGSKA (reference sequence). This CDR3 is 14 amino acids long. Trimming removed 1 base from V and 4 bases from J; junction bases left unmatched: 1. CDR3 in amino acids: CSARATGGNEKLFF. DNA of the CDR3: TGCAGTGCTAGAGCGACAGGGGGTAATGAAAAACTGTTTTTT.

This clonotype was counted a single time. The rearrangement joins TRBV14 to TRBJ2-5; the D call may be TRBD1 or TRBD2 (5 bases each). This CDR3 contains 14 residues. Looked up from germline, CDR1 is SGHDN and CDR2 is FVKESK. The V end was cut by 1 base, the J end by 5 bases, with 11 bases between. The DNA of the CDR3 is TGTGCCAGCAGCCAAGCCTCGGGGCTGGAGACCCAGTACTTC. Protein: CASSQASGLETQYF.

The chain links TRBV14 to TRBJ2-5; TRBD1 matches 11 bases. Germline V gene lookup returns CDR1 SGHDN and CDR2 FVKESK. Trimming removed 2 bases from V and 4 bases from J; junction bases left unmatched: 6. CDR3 size: 16 residues. CDR3 sequence (DNA): TGTGCCAGCAGCCAACAGACAGGACAGGGGGCAGAGACCCAGTACTTC. This sequence encodes CASSQQTGQGAETQYF.

This chain uses TRBV10-2 with TRBJ1-1; 7 nucleotides line up with TRBD1. This CDR3 comprises 14 residues. CDR1 and CDR2 from the germline V gene are WSHSY and SAAADI. The ends lost 8 bases at V and 11 bases at J; junction bases unmatched: 17. In nucleotides, the CDR3 is TGCGCCAGCCGAAAAGGGGGGCAGGGGGATTCGGCTTTCTTT. Translated, it gives CASRKGGQGDSAFF.

This clonotype was counted ten times or more. This chain joins TRBV20-1 and TRBJ2-1; 8 nucleotides line up with TRBD2. CDR1 is DFQATT and CDR2 is SNEGSKA in the germline V gene (reference sequence). V was pared by 0 bases and J by 6 bases, with 7 bases of the junction left unmatched. This CDR3 comprises 15 residues. The CDR3 DNA sequence: TGCAGTGCTAGAGATACGGGAGGGCCTTCCAATGAGCAGTTCTTC. The encoded protein is CSARDTGGPSNEQFF.

The CDR3 DNA is TGTGCCACCAGCAGACCTGGGGCCGTTCAGGCTGAAGCTTTCTTT. Encoded protein: CATSRPGAVQAEAFF. This sequence joins TRBV15 and TRBJ1-1; D may be TRBD1 (5 bases). V was clipped by 2 bases and J by 6 bases, with 16 bases between them. The CDR3 is 15 amino acids. Germline loops: CDR1 LNHNV, CDR2 YYDKDF (reference sequence).

This clonotype was found many times. The chain is built from TRBV30 and TRBJ1-2, with D hard to call. The CDR3 consists of 11 residues. Trimming shortened V by 4 bases and J by 2 bases, and 5 bases separated the two germline ends. Germline V CDR1 and CDR2: GTSNPN, SVGIG (reference sequence). The CDR3 bases are TGTGCCTGGACGGAGAACTATGGCTACACCTTC. This encodes CAWTENYGYTF.

With regard to this clonotype: As the CDR3 is not closed by the conserved phenylalanine or tryptophan, this likely results from a read error. The V call is TRBV19, the J call TRBJ2-7; 9 bases are shared with TRBD1. Germline CDR1 and CDR2: LNHDA and SQIVND (reference sequence). The CDR3 is 16 amino acids. Losses at the gene ends were 6 bases for V and 2 bases for J; bases not matched to a gene: 11. This chain's CDR3 is CASSRDRVRTTYEQYC. CDR3 in DNA: TGTGCCAGTAGCAGGGACAGGGTCCGAACGACCTACGAGCAGTACTGC.

This clonotype was seen a few times. The chain carries TRBV7-9 and TRBJ2-1; 8 bases are a match to TRBD2. This CDR3 has 15 amino acids. The germline V gene has CDR1 SEHNR and CDR2 FQNEAQ (reference sequence). V gave up 5 bases and J gave up 0 bases; unmatched junction bases: 3. CDR3 coding DNA: TGTGCCAGCAGCCCTAGCGGGCGCTCCTACAATGAGCAGTTCTTC. Translating gives CASSPSGRSYNEQFF.

The V gene is TRBV24-1, the J gene TRBJ1-2; 10 bases map to TRBD1. Germline V gene lookup returns CDR1 KGHDR and CDR2 SFDVKD. The CDR3 length is 16 residues. V lost 2 bases and J lost 3; bases outside the gene matches: 5. The CDR3 DNA follows: TGTGCCACCAGTGATTCAGTTGGGACAGGGGACTATGGCTACACCTTC. Its translation: CATSDSVGTGDYGYTF.

In this sample, this clonotype turned up a few times. The chain links TRBV7-6 to TRBJ1-1; D perhaps matches TRBD1 (6 bases). From germline, CDR1 is SGHVS and CDR2 FNYEAQ. This CDR3 has 14 amino acids. The V and J ends lost 5 bases and 2 bases respectively, with 12 bases between them. The chain's CDR3 is CASSPTGLNTEAFF. CDR3 DNA sequence: TGTGCCAGCAGCCCGACAGGCCTAAACACTGAAGCTTTCTTT. Using reference TRBV7-6 and TRBJ1-1 for the parts outside the CDR3, the full variable domain is GAGVSQSPRYKVTKRGQDVALRCDPISGHVSLYWYRQALGQGPEFLTYFNYEAQQDKSGLPNDRFSAERPEGSISTLTIQRTEQRDSAMYRCASSPTGLNTEAFFGQGTRLTVV.

The chain is built from TRBV11-3 and TRBJ2-3, with D possibly TRBD2 on 5 matching bases. The V end lost 0 bases, the J end lost 4 bases, and 8 bases lay between the germline ends. Germline V gives CDR1 SGHNT, CDR2 YENEEA. This CDR3 region has 14 residues. The CDR3 DNA reads as TGTGCCAGCAGCTTAGATCTAGCTTCAGATACGCAGTATTTT. Amino acid sequence: CASSLDLASDTQYF.

The rearrangement links TRBV10-2 to TRBJ2-7; 7 bases are shared with TRBD2. The CDR3 extends over 14 amino acids. V gave up 6 bases and J gave up 0 bases; unmatched junction bases: 5. Germline CDR1 WSHSY, CDR2 SAAADI. DNA of the CDR3: TGCGCCAGCAGGGCTAGCGGACTCTCCTACGAGCAGTACTTC. It translates to CASRASGLSYEQYF.

This clonotype was observed a few times. The chain employs TRBV2 and TRBJ2-3, with D tentatively TRBD1 or TRBD2 (8 bases each). The germline V and J ends were trimmed by 8 bases and 3 bases, with 18 bases remaining between them. Germline values: CDR1 SNHLY, CDR2 FYNNEI. This CDR3 has 15 residues. CDR3 nucleotides: TGTGCCAGCGACAGGACAGGGACTAGGACAGATACGCAGTATTTT. It yields the protein CASDRTGTRTDTQYF. The full variable domain, its missing parts supplied by reference TRBV2 and TRBJ2-3, is EPEVTQTPSHQVTQMGQEVILRCVPISNHLYFYWYRQILGQKVEFLVSFYNNEISEKSEIFDDQFSVERPDGSNFTLKIRSTKLEDSAMYFCASDRTGTRTDTQYFGPGTRLTVL.

This clonotype was found many times. This chain joins TRBV28 and TRBJ2-1; 13 positions agree with TRBD2. The germline CDR1 and CDR2 sequences are MDHEN and SYDVKM. This CDR3 has 15 amino acids. Trimming removed 5 bases from V and 7 bases from J; junction bases left unmatched: 5. The CDR3 protein is CASSRLAGGRNEQFF. DNA of the CDR3: TGTGCCAGCAGTCGACTAGCGGGAGGCAGGAATGAGCAGTTCTTC.

This clonotype was observed at least ten times. The CDR3 coding sequence is TGTGCCAGCAGCTTAGGACAGGGTTACAATGAGCAGTTCTTC. Residues: CASSLGQGYNEQFF. V gene TRBV11-2 combines with J gene TRBJ2-1; 7 bases fit TRBD1. CDR1 is SGHAT, CDR2 FQNNGV, per germline. This CDR3 region has 14 residues. V trimming: 1 base; J trimming: 4 bases; junction bases outside the gene matches: 1.

V and J are TRBV24-1 and TRBJ2-1, with 15 bases aligning to TRBD2. J gave up 4 bases and V 5 bases, and 5 bases lay outside the gene matches. Germline V CDR1 and CDR2: KGHDR, SFDVKD. The CDR3 consists of 17 residues. This CDR3 is CATSAYGTSGGYNEQFF. DNA of the CDR3: TGTGCCACCAGTGCCTACGGGACTAGCGGGGGGTACAATGAGCAGTTCTTC.

A word on this clonotype: This could be a read error, since a much larger clone is one nucleotide away. This sequence joins TRBV3-1 and TRBJ2-3, with D uncertain. The CDR3 extends over 14 amino acids. CDR1 and CDR2 from the germline V gene are LGHDT and YNNKEL (reference sequence). CDR3: CASTLRLGTDAQYF. DNA for the CDR3: TGTGCCAGCACCTTACGCCTCGGCACAGATGCGCAGTATTTT.

This chain joins TRBV20-1 and TRBJ1-2; 9 positions agree with TRBD1. CDR1 and CDR2 from the germline V gene are DFQATT and SNEGSKA (reference sequence). Trimming at V came to 5 bases and at J to 2 bases, leaving 3 bases not matched to a gene. The CDR3 has 13 residues. CDR3 coding DNA: TGCAGTGCTGAGGGGACAGGGAACTATGGCTACACCTTC. Translation gives CSAEGTGNYGYTF.

The V call is TRBV7-8, the J call TRBJ1-5; TRBD1 aligns across 7 bases. This CDR3 spans 14 amino acids. Germline V gene data show CDR1 as SGHVS and CDR2 as FQNEAQ. Trimming removed 6 bases from V and 4 bases from J; junction bases left unmatched: 6. CDR3 in DNA: TGTGCCAGCAGGCCAGGGGGTGTGAATCAGCCCCAGCATTTT. As protein: CASRPGGVNQPQHF.

This chain uses TRBV7-9 with TRBJ2-7; D is perhaps TRBD1 (6 bases). The CDR3 has 13 residues. Trimming took 9 bases from V and 5 from J, leaving 17 bases between them. Germline V gene lookup returns CDR1 SEHNR and CDR2 FQNEAQ (reference sequence). For the CDR3, the DNA is TGTGCCAGTAGTATTTGGGACAACGACGAGCAGTACTTC. Residues: CASSIWDNDEQYF.

The rearrangement joins TRBV4-2 to TRBJ2-7; D is possibly TRBD2 (5 bases). The CDR3 is 14 amino acids. Germline CDR1 and CDR2: LGHNA and YNFKEQ. V was pared by 0 bases and J by 5 bases, with 11 bases between. In DNA, the CDR3 is TGTGCCAGCAGCCAAGAGCCCAACGGGAACGAGCAGTACTTC. Protein: CASSQEPNGNEQYF.

V usage is TRBV9 and J usage is TRBJ2-6; 9 bases are shared with TRBD1. J lost 2 bases, V lost 3 bases, and 12 bases had no gene match. The CDR3 sequence is 19 residues long. Looked up from germline, CDR1 is SGDLS and CDR2 is YYNGEE. DNA of the CDR3: TGTGCCAGCAGCGACCCGCCGGGACAGGGAAGGACTGGGGCCAACGTCCTGACTTTC. It specifies CASSDPPGQGRTGANVLTF.

This clonotype was seen repeatedly, ten times or more. The DNA for the CDR3 is TGTGCCACCAGCAGAGATAGGGCGGGAGATGTGAATTTGTTCTTC. This gives the protein CATSRDRAGDVNLFF. The chain recombines TRBV15 with TRBJ2-1, with 7 bases fitting TRBD2. J lost 15 bases, V lost 0 bases, and 14 bases had no gene match. The germline V gene has CDR1 LNHNV and CDR2 YYDKDF (reference sequence). The CDR3 is 15 amino acids.

The sample holds many counts of this clonotype. The chain carries TRBV10-3 and TRBJ1-1; D not resolved. From germline, CDR1 is ENHRY and CDR2 SYGVKD. The ends were cut back, 2 bases at V and 3 bases at J, with 13 bases in the middle. The CDR3 extends over 15 amino acids. CDR3: CAISEHEAKYTEAFF. In nucleotides, the CDR3 is TGTGCCATCAGTGAGCATGAGGCTAAGTACACTGAAGCTTTCTTT.